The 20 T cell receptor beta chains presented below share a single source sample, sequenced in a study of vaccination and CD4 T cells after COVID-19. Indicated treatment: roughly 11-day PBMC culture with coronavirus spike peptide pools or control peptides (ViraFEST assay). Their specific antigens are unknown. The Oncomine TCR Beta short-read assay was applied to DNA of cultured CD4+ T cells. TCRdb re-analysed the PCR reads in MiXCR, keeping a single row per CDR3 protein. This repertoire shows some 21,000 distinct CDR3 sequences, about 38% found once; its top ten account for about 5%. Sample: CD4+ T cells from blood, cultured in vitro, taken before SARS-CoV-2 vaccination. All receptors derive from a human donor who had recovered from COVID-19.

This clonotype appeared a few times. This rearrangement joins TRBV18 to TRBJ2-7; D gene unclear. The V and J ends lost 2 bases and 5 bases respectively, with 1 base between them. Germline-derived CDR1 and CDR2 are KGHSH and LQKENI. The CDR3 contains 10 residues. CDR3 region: CASSPDEQYF. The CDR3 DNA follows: TGTGCCAGCTCACCAGACGAGCAGTACTTC.

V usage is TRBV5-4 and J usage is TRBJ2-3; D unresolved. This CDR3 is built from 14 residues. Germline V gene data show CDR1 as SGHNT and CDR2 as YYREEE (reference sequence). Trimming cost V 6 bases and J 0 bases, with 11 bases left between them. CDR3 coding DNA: TGTGCCAGCAATCAGGCCTTAAGCACAGATACGCAGTATTTT. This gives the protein CASNQALSTDTQYF. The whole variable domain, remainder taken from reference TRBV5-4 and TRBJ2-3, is ETGVTQSPTHLIKTRGQQVTLRCSSQSGHNTVSWYQQALGQGPQFIFQYYREEENGRGNFPPRFSGLQFPNYSSELNVNALELDDSALYLCASNQALSTDTQYFGPGTRLTVL.

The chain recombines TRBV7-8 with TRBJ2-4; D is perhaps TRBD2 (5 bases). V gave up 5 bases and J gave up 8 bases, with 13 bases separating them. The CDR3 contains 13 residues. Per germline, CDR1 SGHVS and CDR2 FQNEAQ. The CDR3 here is CASSLSPEDIQYF. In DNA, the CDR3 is TGTGCCAGCAGCCTAAGCCCGGAGGACATTCAGTACTTC.

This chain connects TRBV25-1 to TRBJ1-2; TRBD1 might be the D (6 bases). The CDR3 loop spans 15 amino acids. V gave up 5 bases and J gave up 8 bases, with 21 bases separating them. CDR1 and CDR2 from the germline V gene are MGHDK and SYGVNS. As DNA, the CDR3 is TGTGCCAGCAGTTCCGAGGGGGTCAGGGAAGCGGGCTACACCTTC. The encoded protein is CASSSEGVREAGYTF.

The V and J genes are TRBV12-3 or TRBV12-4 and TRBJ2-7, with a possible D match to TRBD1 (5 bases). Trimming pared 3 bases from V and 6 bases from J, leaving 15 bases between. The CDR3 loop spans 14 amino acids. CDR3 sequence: CASSLTVSLPEQYF. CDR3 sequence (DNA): TGTGCCAGCAGTTTGACAGTAAGTCTCCCCGAGCAGTACTTC.

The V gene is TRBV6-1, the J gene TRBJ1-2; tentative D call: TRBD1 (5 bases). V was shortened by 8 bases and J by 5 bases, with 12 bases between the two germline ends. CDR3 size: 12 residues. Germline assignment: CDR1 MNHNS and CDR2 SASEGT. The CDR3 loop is CASGRDSYGYTF. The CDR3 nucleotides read TGTGCCAGCGGCCGCGACAGTTATGGCTACACCTTC.

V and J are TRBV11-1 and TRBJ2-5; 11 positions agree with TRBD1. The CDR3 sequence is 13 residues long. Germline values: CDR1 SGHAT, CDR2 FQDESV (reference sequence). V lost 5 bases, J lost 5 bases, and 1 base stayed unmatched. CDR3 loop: CASSRDRGETQYF. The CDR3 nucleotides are TGTGCCAGCAGCCGGGACAGGGGGGAGACCCAGTACTTC.

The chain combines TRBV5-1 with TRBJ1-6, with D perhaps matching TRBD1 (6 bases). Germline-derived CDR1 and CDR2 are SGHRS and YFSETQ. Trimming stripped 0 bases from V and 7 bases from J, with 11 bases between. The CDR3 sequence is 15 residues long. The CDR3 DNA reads TGCGCCAGCAGCTTGGACAGGGTGAGAAATTCACCCCTCCACTTT. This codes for CASSLDRVRNSPLHF.

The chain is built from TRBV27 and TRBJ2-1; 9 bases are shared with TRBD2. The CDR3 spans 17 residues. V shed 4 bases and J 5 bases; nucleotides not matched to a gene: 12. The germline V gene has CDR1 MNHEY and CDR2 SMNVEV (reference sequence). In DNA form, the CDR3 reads TGTGCCAGCAGTTCTCTATTGAGACTAGCGGAAGACAATGAGCAGTTCTTC. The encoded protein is CASSSLLRLAEDNEQFF.

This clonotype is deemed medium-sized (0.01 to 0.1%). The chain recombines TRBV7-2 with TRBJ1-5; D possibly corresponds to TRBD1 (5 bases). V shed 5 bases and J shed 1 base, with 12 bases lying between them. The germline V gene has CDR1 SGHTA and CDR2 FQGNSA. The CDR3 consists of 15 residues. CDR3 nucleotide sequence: TGTGCCAGCAGCCCCGGGGCAGCGAGCAATCAGCCCCAGCATTTT. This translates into CASSPGAASNQPQHF.

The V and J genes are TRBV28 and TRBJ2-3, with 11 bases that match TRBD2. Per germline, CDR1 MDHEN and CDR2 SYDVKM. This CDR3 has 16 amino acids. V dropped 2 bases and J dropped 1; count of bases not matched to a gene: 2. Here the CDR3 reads CASSLGTSGGTDTQYF. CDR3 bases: TGTGCCAGCAGTTTAGGGACTAGCGGAGGCACAGATACGCAGTATTTT.

The DNA of the CDR3 is TGTGCCAGCCAGACAGGGAGCAACACCGGGGAGCTGTTTTTT. Amino acid sequence: CASQTGSNTGELFF. The rearrangement links TRBV6-4 to TRBJ2-2, with 7 bases matching TRBD1. Trimming at V came to 8 bases and at J to 2 bases, leaving 5 bases not matched to a gene. CDR1 is MRHNA, CDR2 SNTAGT, per germline. This CDR3 contains 14 residues.

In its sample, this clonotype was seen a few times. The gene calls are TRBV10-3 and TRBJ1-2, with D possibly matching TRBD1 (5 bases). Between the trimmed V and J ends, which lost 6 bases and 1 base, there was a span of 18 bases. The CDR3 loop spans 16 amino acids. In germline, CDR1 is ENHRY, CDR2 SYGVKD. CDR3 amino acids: CAIRPNPGGDNYGYTF. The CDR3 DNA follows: TGTGCCATCAGGCCAAATCCCGGGGGGGATAACTATGGCTACACCTTC.

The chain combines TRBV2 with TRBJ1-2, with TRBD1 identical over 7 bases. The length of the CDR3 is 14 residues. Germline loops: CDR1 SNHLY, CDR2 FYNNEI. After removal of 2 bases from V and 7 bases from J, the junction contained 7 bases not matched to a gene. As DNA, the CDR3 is TGTGCCAGCAGTGAAAATGGGGCAGGGGGTGGCTACACCTTC. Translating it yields CASSENGAGGGYTF.

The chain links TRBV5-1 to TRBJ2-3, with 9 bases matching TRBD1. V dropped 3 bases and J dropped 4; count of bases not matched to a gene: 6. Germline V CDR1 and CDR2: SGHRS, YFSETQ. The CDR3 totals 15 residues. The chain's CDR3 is CASSSSGTGPDTQYF. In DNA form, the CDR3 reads TGCGCCAGCAGCTCCTCCGGGACAGGGCCAGATACGCAGTATTTT.

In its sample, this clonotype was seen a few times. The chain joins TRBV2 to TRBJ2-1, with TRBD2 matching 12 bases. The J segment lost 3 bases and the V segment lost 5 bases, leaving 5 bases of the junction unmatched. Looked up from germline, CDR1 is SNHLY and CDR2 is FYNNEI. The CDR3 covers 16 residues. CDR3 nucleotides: TGTGCCAGCAGTCCTAGCGGGAGGGCCCTCTACAATGAGCAGTTCTTC. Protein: CASSPSGRALYNEQFF. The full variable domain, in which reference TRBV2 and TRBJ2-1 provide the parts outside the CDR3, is EPEVTQTPSHQVTQMGQEVILRCVPISNHLYFYWYRQILGQKVEFLVSFYNNEISEKSEIFDDQFSVERPDGSNFTLKIRSTKLEDSAMYFCASSPSGRALYNEQFFGPGTRLTVL.

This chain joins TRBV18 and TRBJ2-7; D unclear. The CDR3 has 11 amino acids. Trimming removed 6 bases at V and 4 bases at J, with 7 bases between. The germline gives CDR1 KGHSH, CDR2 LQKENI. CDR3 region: CASSSEYEQYF. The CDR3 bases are TGTGCCAGCTCCTCGGAATACGAGCAGTACTTC.

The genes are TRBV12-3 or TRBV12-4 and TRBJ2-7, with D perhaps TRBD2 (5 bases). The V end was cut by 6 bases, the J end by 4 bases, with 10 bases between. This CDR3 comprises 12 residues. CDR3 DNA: TGTGCCAGCAGGAAAACGGGGTACGAGCAGTACTTC. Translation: CASRKTGYEQYF.

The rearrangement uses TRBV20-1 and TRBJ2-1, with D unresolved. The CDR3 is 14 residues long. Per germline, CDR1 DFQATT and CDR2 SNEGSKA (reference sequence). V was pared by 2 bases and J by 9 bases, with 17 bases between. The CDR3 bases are TGCAGTGCTAGACGTATTCAGCTGGTGGGTGAGCAGTTCTTC. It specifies CSARRIQLVGEQFF.

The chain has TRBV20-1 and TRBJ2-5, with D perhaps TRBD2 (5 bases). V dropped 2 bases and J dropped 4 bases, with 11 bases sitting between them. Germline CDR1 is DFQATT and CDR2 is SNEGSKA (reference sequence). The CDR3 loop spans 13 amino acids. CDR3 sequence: CSARLGERETQYF. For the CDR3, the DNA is TGCAGTGCTAGACTCGGGGAACGAGAGACCCAGTACTTC.